Listed below are T cell receptor beta chains from one sample, sequenced in a study of control samples from healthy donors and cancer patients. The method was immunoSEQ multiplex PCR; TCRdb's version includes in-frame clones alone and lacks a portion of them. The profile shows 100,000 to 150,000 clones, 88% of them singletons. Sample: blood. The receptors originated from a man aged 50 to 60 in good health. Both conserved end residues are part of each CDR3. The order of the fields is D gene, clone size, J gene, V gene, CDR3 protein, CDR3 DNA. The D gene is left open where the match is weak. Clone size is shown for a subset of rows, as once, few, many or a class of expanded clone.

.,few,TRBJ2-5,TRBV5-4,CASSLGSGNIGETQYF,TGTGCCAGCAGCTTGGGTAGCGGAAATATCGGGGAGACCCAGTACTTC
.,.,TRBJ1-1,TRBV5-1,CASSLLGGDTEAFF,TGCGCCAGCAGCCTCCTGGGAGGGGACACTGAAGCTTTCTTT
.,.,TRBJ1-1,TRBV2,CASSDPYRQSNTEAFF,TGTGCCAGCAGTGATCCCTACCGACAGTCAAACACTGAAGCTTTCTTT
.,.,TRBJ1-6,TRBV30,CAWTDSYNSPLHF,TGTGCCTGGACTGACTCCTATAATTCACCCCTCCACTTT
TRBD1,.,TRBJ1-1,TRBV15,CATSSTRGPNTEAFF,TGTGCCACCAGCAGTACCAGGGGGCCGAACACTGAAGCTTTCTTT
.,.,TRBJ2-7,TRBV7-8,CASSGSRRDEQYF,TGTGCCAGCAGCGGTTCCAGGAGGGACGAGCAGTACTTC
.,.,TRBJ1-5,TRBV6-5,CASSYSQGMQPQHF,TGTGCCAGCAGTTACTCTCAGGGGATGCAGCCCCAGCATTTT
.,.,TRBJ2-7,TRBV6-1,CASSEWDTAYEQYF,TGTGCCAGCAGTGAATGGGACACCGCATACGAGCAGTACTTC
TRBD2,.,TRBJ2-7,TRBV6-5,CASSYSGGGIHEQYF,TGTGCCAGCAGTTACTCGGGCGGGGGGATTCACGAGCAGTACTTC
.,.,TRBJ2-5,TRBV4-1,CASLGVNQETQYF,TGCGCCAGCCTGGGGGTCAACCAAGAGACCCAGTACTTC
TRBD2,.,TRBJ2-3,TRBV11-3,CASSLRRGGTDTQYF,TGTGCCAGCAGCTTGCGGCGGGGGGGCACAGATACGCAGTATTTT
.,few,TRBJ2-1,TRBV19,CASSIRSNEQFF,TGTGCCAGTAGTATCCGCTCCAATGAGCAGTTCTTC
TRBD1,.,TRBJ2-1,TRBV11-3,CASSYSGTGGYNEQFF,TGTGCCAGCAGCTACTCCGGGACAGGGGGCTACAATGAGCAGTTCTTC
TRBD1,.,TRBJ1-1,TRBV3-1/TRBV3-2,CASSQGGRGLRTEAFF,TGTGCCAGCAGCCAAGGGGGCAGGGGGCTTAGGACTGAAGCTTTCTTT
.,.,TRBJ2-7,TRBV2,CASSATDSFHEQYF,TGTGCCAGCAGTGCGACGGACAGTTTCCACGAGCAGTACTTC
TRBD1,.,TRBJ1-5,TRBV5-1,CASSRGTGDYQPQHF,TGCGCCAGCAGCCGCGGGACAGGGGATTATCAGCCCCAGCATTTT
.,.,TRBJ2-7,TRBV5-1,CASSLGGYEQYF,TGCGCCAGCAGCTTGGGCGGCTACGAGCAGTACTTC
.,.,TRBJ1-2,TRBV5-4,CASSLRGQGSGYTF,TGTGCCAGCAGCTTGCGCGGCCAGGGAAGTGGCTACACCTTC
TRBD1,once,TRBJ2-7,TRBV6-5,CASSWDRGYEQYF,TGTGCCAGCAGTTGGGACAGGGGGTACGAGCAGTACTTC